These 31 T cell receptor beta chains share one sample of origin, sequenced in a study of blood T cells in healthy people across ages. The use of a sample-barcoded 5' primer and a J-beta primer mix characterized a second PCR of 7 to 11 cycles. One entry per CDR3 protein, called by TCRdb with MiXCR from the 5' RACE reads. The data show 550,000 to 800,000 distinct CDR3 sequences, around 20% seen once. The sequenced material came from blood. The receptors derive from a man in his 70s in good health.

This clonotype was observed many times. The J gene is TRBJ2-5, the V gene TRBV29-1, with 11 bases aligning to TRBD2. The CDR3 contains 15 residues. Germline V gene lookup returns CDR1 SQVTM and CDR2 ANQGSEA. V was pared by 3 bases and J by 5 bases, with 8 bases of the junction left unmatched. The CDR3 region has the DNA TGCAGCGTTGACCGACTAGCGGGAACAGGGGAGACCCAGTACTTC. This translates into CSVDRLAGTGETQYF.

This clonotype was seen only once. The V gene is TRBV7-9, the J gene TRBJ1-4; D may be TRBD1 (5 bases). The germline V gene encodes CDR1 SEHNR and CDR2 FQNEAQ (reference sequence). The ends were cut back, 5 bases at V and 6 bases at J, with 16 bases in the middle. This CDR3 region has 15 residues. CDR3 bases: TGTGCCAGCAGCCCGTATGGGACGAGAGATGAAAAACTGTTTTTT. Its translation is CASSPYGTRDEKLFF.

The chain employs TRBV28 and TRBJ1-2, with a weak D call TRBD1 (6 bases). CDR3 length: 14 amino acids. Looked up from germline, CDR1 is MDHEN and CDR2 is SYDVKM. V lost 10 bases and J lost 4, with 19 bases in between. This CDR3 is CATTTGGLAYGYTF. CDR3 bases: TGTGCCACAACTACTGGGGGGCTTGCCTATGGCTACACCTTC.

This clonotype was counted between two and nine times. The rearrangement links TRBV5-1 to TRBJ1-1; 7 positions agree with TRBD1. The V and J ends lost 1 base and 2 bases, in that order; junction bases with no gene match: 5. CDR1 and CDR2 (germline): SGHRS, YFSETQ. The CDR3 runs to 15 residues. The CDR3 protein is CASSLLGQPNTEAFF. CDR3 in DNA: TGCGCCAGCAGCTTGTTGGGACAGCCTAACACTGAAGCTTTCTTT.

This clonotype was counted between two and nine times. The chain employs TRBV2 and TRBJ2-7; D gene unclear. This CDR3 has 15 amino acids. Germline V gene lookup returns CDR1 SNHLY and CDR2 FYNNEI. The V gene lost 1 base and the J gene lost 0 bases, with 10 bases spanning the gap. This chain's CDR3 is CASSEGPLSSYEQYF. The CDR3 nucleotides are TGTGCCAGCAGTGAAGGGCCCTTAAGCTCCTACGAGCAGTACTTC.

This clonotype was found a few times. V and J are TRBV3-1 and TRBJ2-5; D may be TRBD1 (5 bases). Judging by the DNA end, TRBJ2-7 fits better; the J call may be wrong. CDR1 is LGHDT, CDR2 YNNKEL, per germline (reference sequence). The CDR3 runs to 12 residues. In nucleotides, the CDR3 is TGTGCCAGCAGCCAAGGCAGGGCCGAGCAGTACTTC. Translation gives CASSQGRAEQYF.

This chain connects TRBV4-1 to TRBJ2-3; D is possibly TRBD1 (5 bases). The DNA end lines up better with TRBJ1-5; the J call may be wrong. The germline gives CDR1 MGHRA, CDR2 YSYEKL. CDR3 length: 21 residues. CDR3 DNA: TGCGCCAGCAGCCAAGTGGGGGGGTCAGTGCGTAGCGGGAGGAGCACAGATACGCAGCATTTT. Its protein is CASSQVGGSVRSGRSTDTQHF.

CDR3 protein: CASSPEGDTGELFF. The CDR3 DNA reads as TGTGCCAGCTCACCAGAGGGGGACACCGGGGAGCTGTTTTTT. The chain has TRBV18 and TRBJ2-2; possibly TRBD1 for D (6 bases). The V end lost 2 bases, the J end lost 3 bases, and 7 bases lay between the germline ends. This CDR3 has 14 residues. The germline gives CDR1 KGHSH, CDR2 LQKENI.

V gene TRBV29-1 combines with J gene TRBJ2-3; D is possibly TRBD2 (6 bases). Germline loops: CDR1 SQVTM, CDR2 ANQGSEA. Trimming took 3 bases from V and 2 from J, leaving 15 bases between them. There are 15 residues in the CDR3. The CDR3 is CSVEGLGGDTDTQYF. The CDR3 nucleotides read TGCAGCGTTGAGGGGTTAGGAGGGGACACAGATACGCAGTATTTT.

This rearrangement joins TRBV12-3 or TRBV12-4 to TRBJ1-4, with D tentatively TRBD1 (6 bases). The CDR3 is 16 residues long. V lost 1 base and J lost 5, with 14 bases in between. The DNA of the CDR3 is TGTGCCAGCAGTTTAGGTTTAAGGACAGAGAATGAAAAACTGTTTTTT. Translated: CASSLGLRTENEKLFF.

The V call is TRBV7-6, the J call TRBJ2-1; 14 bases map to TRBD2. Germline V gene lookup returns CDR1 SGHVS and CDR2 FNYEAQ. Trimming took 5 bases from V and 6 from J; bases not matched to a gene: 12. This CDR3 is built from 18 residues. CDR3 sequence: CASSPSGRGLAGVNEQFF. The CDR3 nucleotides are TGTGCCAGCAGCCCTAGTGGGAGGGGACTAGCGGGAGTCAATGAGCAGTTCTTC. Full variable domain (outside the CDR3, taken from reference TRBV7-6 and TRBJ2-1): GAGVSQSPRYKVTKRGQDVALRCDPISGHVSLYWYRQALGQGPEFLTYFNYEAQQDKSGLPNDRFSAERPEGSISTLTIQRTEQRDSAMYRCASSPSGRGLAGVNEQFFGPGTRLTVL.

This clonotype showed up just a few times. The chain uses TRBV5-1 and TRBJ2-1; 7 nucleotides line up with TRBD2. This CDR3 contains 16 residues. In germline, CDR1 is SGHRS, CDR2 YFSETQ. Germline trimming cut 4 bases from V and 3 bases from J; bases unmatched to any gene: 10. This CDR3 is CASSPNSGGSYNEQFF. DNA of the CDR3: TGCGCCAGCAGCCCAAACTCGGGCGGGAGCTACAATGAGCAGTTCTTC.

V usage is TRBV7-2 and J usage is TRBJ1-2; possibly TRBD1 for D (6 bases). This CDR3 region has 14 residues. Per germline, CDR1 SGHTA and CDR2 FQGNSA. V lost 5 bases and J lost 6, with 16 bases in between. CDR3 in amino acids: CASSLFGTFDGYTF. The CDR3 DNA reads as TGTGCCAGCAGCCTCTTCGGGACATTCGATGGCTACACCTTC.

The V gene is TRBV20-1, the J gene TRBJ2-7; 9 nucleotides match TRBD1. The junction had 8 bases not matched to a gene; V was cut back by 6 bases and J by 5 bases. The CDR3 length is 13 residues. CDR1 and CDR2 (germline): DFQATT, SNEGSKA (reference sequence). The CDR3 DNA reads TGCAGTGCCACGACAGGGGGTCTGAACGAGCAGTACTTC. Its protein is CSATTGGLNEQYF.

This chain connects TRBV7-2 to TRBJ2-5, with 8 bases lining up with TRBD2. The DNA end is a closer match to TRBJ2-1, so the J assignment may be wrong. The V gene's germline CDR1 is SGHTA and CDR2 FQGNSA. CDR3 length: 15 amino acids. The CDR3 sequence: CASSFRAGDPHEQFF. The CDR3, as DNA: TGTGCCAGCAGCTTTAGAGCGGGAGACCCCCATGAGCAGTTCTTC.

Many counts were recorded for this clonotype. The chain recombines TRBV20-1 with TRBJ1-2; 8 nucleotides line up with TRBD1. The CDR3 is 14 residues long. Looked up from germline, CDR1 is DFQATT and CDR2 is SNEGSKA (reference sequence). Losses at the gene ends were 0 bases for V and 8 bases for J; bases not matched to a gene: 8. The CDR3 nucleotides are TGCAGTGCTAGAGATAGGACAGGGCTCGGCGGCTACACCTTC. Its translation: CSARDRTGLGGYTF.

This clonotype occurred a few times. V usage is TRBV20-1 and J usage is TRBJ2-7; the D is unclear. V lost 3 bases to trimming and J lost 2 bases, with 11 bases between them. Germline V gives CDR1 DFQATT, CDR2 SNEGSKA (reference sequence). This CDR3 has 13 amino acids. The CDR3 DNA sequence: TGCAGTGCTAGTACCCCAGCAACCTACGAGCAGTACTTC. It specifies CSASTPATYEQYF.

This clonotype was detected ten times or more. It may be a read error: a sequence one base away is much more abundant. This chain joins TRBV5-1 and TRBJ2-5; D may be TRBD2 (5 bases). The CDR3 has 13 amino acids. Looked up from germline, CDR1 is SGHRS and CDR2 is YFSETQ. Trimming left V 0 bases short and J 3 bases short, with 6 bases between. The CDR3 reads CASSLEGEETQYF. The CDR3 DNA sequence: TGCGCCAGCAGCTTGGAGGGAGAAGAGACCCAGTACTTC.

This clonotype was observed a few times. The rearrangement links TRBV29-1 to TRBJ2-7; 9 bases align to TRBD2. There are 16 residues in the CDR3. V lost 6 bases, J lost 1 base, and 13 bases stayed unmatched. Per germline, CDR1 SQVTM and CDR2 ANQGSEA. CDR3 in amino acids: CSVRDGSGRGSYEQYF. The CDR3 coding sequence is TGCAGCGTCCGGGACGGTAGCGGGAGAGGGTCCTACGAGCAGTACTTC.

This rearrangement joins TRBV28 to TRBJ2-4, with 10 bases identical to TRBD2. This CDR3 is built from 14 residues. Per germline, CDR1 MDHEN and CDR2 SYDVKM. Trimming cost V 2 bases and J 9 bases; bases outside gene matches: 4. The CDR3 protein is CASSLLAGVAIQYF. The CDR3 DNA reads TGTGCCAGCAGTTTACTAGCGGGAGTGGCCATTCAGTACTTC. Full variable domain (outside the CDR3, taken from reference TRBV28 and TRBJ2-4): DVKVTQSSRYLVKRTGEKVFLECVQDMDHENMFWYRQDPGLGLRLIYFSYDVKMKEKGDIPEGYSVSREKKERFSLILESASTNQTSMYLCASSLLAGVAIQYFGAGTRLSVL.

A few counts support this clonotype. The gene calls are TRBV29-1 and TRBJ2-1; 13 bases align to TRBD2. The CDR3 has 17 residues. With 7 bases clipped from V and 6 bases from J, the junction kept 15 bases outside the gene matches. The V gene's germline CDR1 is SQVTM and CDR2 ANQGSEA. The CDR3 here is CSAGGWTSGSRANEQFF. The CDR3 coding sequence is TGCAGCGCTGGGGGATGGACTAGCGGGAGCCGGGCCAATGAGCAGTTCTTC.

Comment on this clonotype: Its ends do not fully match the called genes, so a read error is possible. The V and J genes are TRBV4-1 and TRBJ2-1; D remains unclear. This CDR3 is 15 amino acids long. Germline V gene lookup returns CDR1 MGHRA and CDR2 YSYEKL. The CDR3 sequence is CASSQEGTAYSEQFF. CDR3 coding DNA: TGCGCCAGCAGCCAAGAGGGAACGGCATACAGTGAGCAGTTCTTC.

The V and J genes are TRBV28 and TRBJ2-7; 9 bases line up with TRBD1. The CDR3 runs to 15 residues. CDR1 and CDR2 from the germline V gene are MDHEN and SYDVKM. The V gene end was trimmed by 8 bases and the J gene end by 5 bases; junction bases not matched to a gene: 13. The CDR3 nucleotides are TGTGCCAGCGGCCAATCCGGACAGGGGTCCCACGAGCAGTACTTC. It yields the protein CASGQSGQGSHEQYF.

The chain has TRBV12-3 or TRBV12-4 and TRBJ2-3; D is unresolved. CDR3 size: 12 residues. Trimming shortened V by 5 bases and J by 8 bases, and 11 bases separated the two germline ends. DNA for the CDR3: TGTGCCAGCAGTCCCAGTGTCGGTACGCAGTATTTT. Translating it yields CASSPSVGTQYF.

The rearrangement joins TRBV5-1 to TRBJ2-5; 10 positions agree with TRBD2. The CDR3 is made up of 17 amino acids. Germline CDR1 reads SGHRS; CDR2 reads YFSETQ. V gave up 0 bases and J gave up 2 bases; unmatched junction bases: 7. The CDR3 protein is CASSLASGGALQETQYF. DNA for the CDR3: TGCGCCAGCAGCTTGGCGAGCGGGGGGGCGTTGCAAGAGACCCAGTACTTC.

The CDR3 nucleotides read TGTGCCAGCACCCGTGACAGGGCCTCGTCCGAGCAGTACTTC. This encodes CASTRDRASSEQYF. This sequence joins TRBV6-5 and TRBJ2-7; the match to TRBD1 covers 7 bases. This CDR3 comprises 14 residues. Germline V gene data show CDR1 as MNHEY and CDR2 as SVGAGI. After removal of 7 bases from V and 6 bases from J, the junction contained 12 bases not matched to a gene.

The chain links TRBV5-1 to TRBJ2-3; 8 bases align to TRBD1. Trimming removed 4 bases from V and 3 bases from J; junction bases left unmatched: 4. CDR1 and CDR2 from the germline V gene are SGHRS and YFSETQ. The CDR3 contains 14 residues. CDR3 in DNA: TGCGCCAGCAGCCCGGGACAGGCTACAGATACGCAGTATTTT. Translation: CASSPGQATDTQYF. Supplemented by reference TRBV5-1 and TRBJ2-3, the full variable domain reads KAGVTQTPRYLIKTRGQQVTLSCSPISGHRSVSWYQQTPGQGLQFLFEYFSETQRNKGNFPGRFSGRQFSNSRSEMNVSTLELGDSALYLCASSPGQATDTQYFGPGTRLTVL.

This clonotype occurred a few times. V is TRBV2 and J is TRBJ2-7; D remains unclear. Looked up from germline, CDR1 is SNHLY and CDR2 is FYNNEI. The CDR3 has 14 residues. Deletions cut 6 bases from V and 0 bases from J, with 12 bases between. DNA for the CDR3: TGTGCCAGCAGCCGGACGGAATCCTCCTACGAGCAGTACTTC. Translation gives CASSRTESSYEQYF.

The chain uses TRBV20-1 and TRBJ2-5; D possibly uses TRBD1 or TRBD2 (5 bases each). The J call may be incorrect, as the DNA end agrees better with TRBJ2-1. The CDR3 loop spans 15 amino acids. Germline CDR1 DFQATT, CDR2 SNEGSKA (reference sequence). CDR3: CSARDWGRYYNEQFF. DNA of the CDR3: TGCAGTGCTAGAGATTGGGGACGATACTACAATGAGCAGTTCTTC.

This sequence joins TRBV7-9 and TRBJ1-3, with unresolved D. This CDR3 contains 13 residues. The V end lost 9 bases, the J end lost 3 bases, and 12 bases lay between the germline ends. CDR1 SEHNR and CDR2 FQNEAQ come from the germline V gene (reference sequence). Here the CDR3 reads CASQPKDGNTIYF. As DNA, the CDR3 is TGTGCCAGTCAGCCGAAGGATGGAAACACCATATATTTT.

The chain employs TRBV7-9 and TRBJ2-2; D not certain. The germline CDR1 and CDR2 sequences are SEHNR and FQNEAQ (reference sequence). CDR3 length: 15 residues. Trimming removed 1 base at V and 6 bases at J, with 12 bases between. This CDR3 reads CASSLDIALAGELFF. CDR3 bases: TGTGCCAGCAGCTTAGACATCGCCCTAGCCGGGGAGCTGTTTTTT.